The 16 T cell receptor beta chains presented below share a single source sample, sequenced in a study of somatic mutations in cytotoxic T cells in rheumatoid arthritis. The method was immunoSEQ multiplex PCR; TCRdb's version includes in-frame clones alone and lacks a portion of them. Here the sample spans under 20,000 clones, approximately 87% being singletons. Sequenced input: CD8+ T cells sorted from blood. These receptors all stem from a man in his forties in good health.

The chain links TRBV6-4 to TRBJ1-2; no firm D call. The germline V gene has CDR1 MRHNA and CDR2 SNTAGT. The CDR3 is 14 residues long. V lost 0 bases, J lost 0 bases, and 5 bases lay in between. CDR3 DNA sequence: TGTGCCAGCAGTGACTCCCAGTCTAACTATGGCTACACCTTC. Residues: CASSDSQSNYGYTF.

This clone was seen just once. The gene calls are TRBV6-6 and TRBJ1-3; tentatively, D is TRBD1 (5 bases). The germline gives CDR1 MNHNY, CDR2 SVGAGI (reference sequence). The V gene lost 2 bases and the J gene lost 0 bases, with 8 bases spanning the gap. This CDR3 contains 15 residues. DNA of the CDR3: TGTGCCAGCAGTTACCCAGGGATCTCTGGAAACACCATATATTTT. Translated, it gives CASSYPGISGNTIYF.

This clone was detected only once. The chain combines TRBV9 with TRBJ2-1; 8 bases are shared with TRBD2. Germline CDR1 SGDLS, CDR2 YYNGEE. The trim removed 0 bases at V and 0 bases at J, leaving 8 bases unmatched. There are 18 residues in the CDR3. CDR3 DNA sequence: TGTGCCAGCAGCGTAGAGGCAGCGGGGGCGAGCTCCTACAATGAGCAGTTCTTC. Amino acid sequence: CASSVEAAGASSYNEQFF.

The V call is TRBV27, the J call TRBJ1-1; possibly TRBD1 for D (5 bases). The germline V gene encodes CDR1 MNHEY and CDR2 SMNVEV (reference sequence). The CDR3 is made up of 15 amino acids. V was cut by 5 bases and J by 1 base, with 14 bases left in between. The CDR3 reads CASSLSGFSNTEAFF. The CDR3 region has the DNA TGTGCCAGCAGTCTTTCAGGGTTTTCGAACACTGAAGCTTTCTTT.

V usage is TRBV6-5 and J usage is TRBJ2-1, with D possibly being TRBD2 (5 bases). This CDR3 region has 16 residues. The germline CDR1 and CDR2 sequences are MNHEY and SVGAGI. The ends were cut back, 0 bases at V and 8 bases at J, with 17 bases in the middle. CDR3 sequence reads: CASSYSSRGAGDEQFF. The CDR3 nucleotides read TGTGCCAGCAGTTACTCGAGTCGGGGAGCCGGCGATGAGCAGTTCTTC.

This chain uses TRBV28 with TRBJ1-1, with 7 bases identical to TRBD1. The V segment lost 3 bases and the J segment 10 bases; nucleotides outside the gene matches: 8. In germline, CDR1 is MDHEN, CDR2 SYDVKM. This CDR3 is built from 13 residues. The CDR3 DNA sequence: TGTGCCAGCAGTTTCGCAAGGGGGCGGGTAGCTTTCTTT. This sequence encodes CASSFARGRVAFF.

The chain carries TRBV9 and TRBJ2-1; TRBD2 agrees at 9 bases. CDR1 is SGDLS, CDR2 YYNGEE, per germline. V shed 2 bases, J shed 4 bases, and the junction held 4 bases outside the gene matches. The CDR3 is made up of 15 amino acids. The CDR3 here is CASSVSGLAYNEQFF. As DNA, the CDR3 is TGTGCCAGCAGCGTGTCCGGACTAGCGTACAATGAGCAGTTCTTC.

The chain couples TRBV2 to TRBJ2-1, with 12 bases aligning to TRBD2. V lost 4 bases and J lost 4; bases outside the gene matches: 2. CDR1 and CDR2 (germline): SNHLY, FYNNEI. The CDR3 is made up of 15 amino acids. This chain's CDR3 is CASSVGLAGYNEQFF. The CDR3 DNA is TGTGCCAGCAGTGTCGGACTAGCGGGATACAATGAGCAGTTCTTC. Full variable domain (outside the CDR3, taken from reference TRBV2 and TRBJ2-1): EPEVTQTPSHQVTQMGQEVILRCVPISNHLYFYWYRQILGQKVEFLVSFYNNEISEKSEIFDDQFSVERPDGSNFTLKIRSTKLEDSAMYFCASSVGLAGYNEQFFGPGTRLTVL.

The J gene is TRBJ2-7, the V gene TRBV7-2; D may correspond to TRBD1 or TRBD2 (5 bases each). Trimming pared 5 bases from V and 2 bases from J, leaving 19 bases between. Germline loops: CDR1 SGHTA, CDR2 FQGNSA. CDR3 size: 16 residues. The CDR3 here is CASSPPGTQGPYEQYF. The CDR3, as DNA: TGTGCCAGCAGCCCCCCCGGGACCCAGGGCCCCTACGAGCAGTACTTC.

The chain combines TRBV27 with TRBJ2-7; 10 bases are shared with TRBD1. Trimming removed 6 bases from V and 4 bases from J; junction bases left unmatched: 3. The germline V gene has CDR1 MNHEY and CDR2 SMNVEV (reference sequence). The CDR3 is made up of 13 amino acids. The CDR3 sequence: CASRPGQGYEQYF. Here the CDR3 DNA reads TGTGCCAGCAGACCGGGACAGGGGTACGAGCAGTACTTC.

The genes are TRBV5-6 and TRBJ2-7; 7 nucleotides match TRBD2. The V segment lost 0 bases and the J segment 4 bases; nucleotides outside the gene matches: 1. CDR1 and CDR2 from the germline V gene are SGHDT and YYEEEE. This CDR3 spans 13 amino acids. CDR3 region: CASSLGGGYEQYF. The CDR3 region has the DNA TGTGCCAGCAGCTTGGGGGGGGGATACGAGCAGTACTTC.

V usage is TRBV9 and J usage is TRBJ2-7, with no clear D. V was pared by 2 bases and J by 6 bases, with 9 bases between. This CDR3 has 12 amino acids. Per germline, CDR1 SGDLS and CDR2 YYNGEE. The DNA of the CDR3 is TGTGCCAGCAGCGTGTCCCTGGGCGAGCAGTACTTC. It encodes CASSVSLGEQYF.

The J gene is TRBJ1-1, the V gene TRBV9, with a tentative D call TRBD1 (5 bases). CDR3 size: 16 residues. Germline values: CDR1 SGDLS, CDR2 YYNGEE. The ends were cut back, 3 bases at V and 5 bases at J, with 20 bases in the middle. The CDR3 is CASSAGAGAGGTEAFF. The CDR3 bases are TGTGCCAGCAGCGCTGGGGCCGGAGCTGGTGGTACTGAAGCTTTCTTT. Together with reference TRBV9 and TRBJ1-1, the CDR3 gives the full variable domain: DSGVTQTPKHLITATGQRVTLRCSPRSGDLSVYWYQQSLDQGLQFLIQYYNGEERAKGNILERFSAQQFPDLHSELNLSSLELGDSALYFCASSAGAGAGGTEAFFGQGTRLTVV.

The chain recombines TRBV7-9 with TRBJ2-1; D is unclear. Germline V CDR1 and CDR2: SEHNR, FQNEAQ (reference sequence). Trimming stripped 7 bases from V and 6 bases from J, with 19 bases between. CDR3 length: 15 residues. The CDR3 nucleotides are TGTGCCAGCACTCCAAAGGAAGCGCACGTCAATGAGCAGTTCTTC. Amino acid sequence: CASTPKEAHVNEQFF.

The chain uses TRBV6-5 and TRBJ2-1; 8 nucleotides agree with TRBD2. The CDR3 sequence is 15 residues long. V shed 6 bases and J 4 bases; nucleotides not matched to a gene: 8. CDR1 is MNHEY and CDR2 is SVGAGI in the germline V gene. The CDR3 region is CASRRREDAYNEQFF. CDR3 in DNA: TGTGCCAGCAGGAGGCGGGAGGACGCATACAATGAGCAGTTCTTC.

CDR3 region: CASSPLRGRDQETQYF. CDR3 DNA sequence: TGTGCCAGCAGCCCCCTGCGCGGGAGGGACCAAGAGACCCAGTACTTC. The chain employs TRBV5-6 and TRBJ2-5, with TRBD2 identical over 9 bases. The CDR3 length is 16 residues. Germline trimming cut 4 bases from V and 0 bases from J; bases unmatched to any gene: 7. The germline V gene encodes CDR1 SGHDT and CDR2 YYEEEE.